This record looks at one T cell receptor beta chain sequence and its context. Everyone who took part was about 18 to 90 years old, and they came from some 23 US areas. Participants were placed into cohorts based on the clinical history they reported. Individuals in the exposed group had encountered a COVID-19 case within 2 weeks preceding study entry. Profiled with immunoSEQ multiplex PCR; TCRdb holds only in-frame clones, not every one. The sample gives 200,000 to 250,000 clones, nearly 90% of which show up once; roughly 15% is in the top ten. The entry originates in a study of blood T cell repertoires in COVID-19. Sample: PBMCs or T cells enriched from blood (not recorded which). This receptor was taken from a man aged 30 to 45 who had been exposed to COVID-19.

CDR3 amino acids: CASATTGTGELFF. CDR3 bases: TGTGCCAGCGCGACGACAGGGACCGGGGAGCTGTTTTTT. This chain connects TRBV2 to TRBJ2-2, with TRBD1 matching over 7 bases. Germline lookup yields CDR1 SNHLY and CDR2 FYNNEI. The trim removed 8 bases at V and 5 bases at J, leaving 5 bases unmatched. The CDR3 has 13 residues.